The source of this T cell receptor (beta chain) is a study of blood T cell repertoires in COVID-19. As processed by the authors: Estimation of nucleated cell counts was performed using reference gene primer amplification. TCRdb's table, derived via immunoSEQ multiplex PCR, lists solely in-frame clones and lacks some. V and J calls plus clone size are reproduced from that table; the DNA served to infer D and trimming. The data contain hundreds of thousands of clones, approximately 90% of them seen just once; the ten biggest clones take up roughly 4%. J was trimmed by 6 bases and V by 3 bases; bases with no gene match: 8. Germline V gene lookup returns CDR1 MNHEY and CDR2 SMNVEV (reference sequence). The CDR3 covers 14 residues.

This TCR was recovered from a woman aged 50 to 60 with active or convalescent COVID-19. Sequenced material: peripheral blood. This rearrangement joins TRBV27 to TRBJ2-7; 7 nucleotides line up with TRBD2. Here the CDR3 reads CASSLLGGKREQYF. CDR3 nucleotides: TGTGCCAGCAGTTTGTTGGGAGGGAAGCGCGAGCAGTACTTC.